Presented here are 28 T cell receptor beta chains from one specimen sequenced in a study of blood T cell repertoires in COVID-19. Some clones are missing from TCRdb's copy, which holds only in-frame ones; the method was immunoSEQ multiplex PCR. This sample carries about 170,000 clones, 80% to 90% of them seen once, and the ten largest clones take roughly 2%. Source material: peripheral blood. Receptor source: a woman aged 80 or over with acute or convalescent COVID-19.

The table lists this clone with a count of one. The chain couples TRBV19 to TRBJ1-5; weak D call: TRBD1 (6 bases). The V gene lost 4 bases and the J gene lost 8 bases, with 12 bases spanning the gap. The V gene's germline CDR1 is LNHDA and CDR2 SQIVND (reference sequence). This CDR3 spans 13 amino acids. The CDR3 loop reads CASSTQGVEPQHF. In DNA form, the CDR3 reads TGTGCCAGTAGTACACAGGGAGTGGAGCCCCAGCATTTT.

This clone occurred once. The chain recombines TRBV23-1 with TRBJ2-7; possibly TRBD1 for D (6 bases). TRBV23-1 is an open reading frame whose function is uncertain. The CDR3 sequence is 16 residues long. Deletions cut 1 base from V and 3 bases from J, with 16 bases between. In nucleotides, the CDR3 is TGCGCCAGCAGTCAATACTCCTCGGGACAAGACTACGAGCAGTACTTC. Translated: CASSQYSSGQDYEQYF.

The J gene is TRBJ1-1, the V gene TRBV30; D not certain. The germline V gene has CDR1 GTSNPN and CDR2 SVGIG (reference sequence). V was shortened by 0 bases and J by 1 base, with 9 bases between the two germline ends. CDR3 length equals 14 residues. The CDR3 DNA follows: TGTGCCTGGAGTGTACTCGGCGGGAACACTGAAGCTTTCTTT. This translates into CAWSVLGGNTEAFF.

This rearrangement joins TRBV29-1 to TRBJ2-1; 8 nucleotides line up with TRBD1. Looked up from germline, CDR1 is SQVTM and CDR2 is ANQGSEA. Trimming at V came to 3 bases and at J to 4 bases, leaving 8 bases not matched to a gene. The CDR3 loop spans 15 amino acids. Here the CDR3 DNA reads TGCAGCGTTGACCAGATCGGGACAGGTTACAATGAGCAGTTCTTC. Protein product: CSVDQIGTGYNEQFF.

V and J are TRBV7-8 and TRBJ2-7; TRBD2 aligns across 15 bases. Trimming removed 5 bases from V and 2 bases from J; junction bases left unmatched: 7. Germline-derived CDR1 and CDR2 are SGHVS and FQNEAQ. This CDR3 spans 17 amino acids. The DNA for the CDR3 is TGTGCCAGCAGCCAAGAACGGACTAGCGGGGGGGCCTACGAGCAGTACTTC. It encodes CASSQERTSGGAYEQYF.

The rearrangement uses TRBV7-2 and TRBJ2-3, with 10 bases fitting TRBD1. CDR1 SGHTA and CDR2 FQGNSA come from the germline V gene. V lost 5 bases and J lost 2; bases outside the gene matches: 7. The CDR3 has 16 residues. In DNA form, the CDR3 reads TGTGCCAGCAGCCTCTCCGGGACAGGGGTCACAGATACGCAGTATTTT. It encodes CASSLSGTGVTDTQYF.

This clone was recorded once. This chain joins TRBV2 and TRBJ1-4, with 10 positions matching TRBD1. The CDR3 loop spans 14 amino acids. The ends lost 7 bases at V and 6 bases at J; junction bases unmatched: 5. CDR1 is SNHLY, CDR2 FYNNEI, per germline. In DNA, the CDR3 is TGTGCCAGCAACGCCGGGACAGGGGATGAAAAACTGTTTTTT. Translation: CASNAGTGDEKLFF.

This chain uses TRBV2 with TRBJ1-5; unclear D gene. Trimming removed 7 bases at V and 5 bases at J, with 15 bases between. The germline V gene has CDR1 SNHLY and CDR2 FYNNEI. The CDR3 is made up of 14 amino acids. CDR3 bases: TGTGCCAGCAAAGCCAGAGGAAGTCATCAGCCCCAGCATTTT. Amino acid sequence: CASKARGSHQPQHF.

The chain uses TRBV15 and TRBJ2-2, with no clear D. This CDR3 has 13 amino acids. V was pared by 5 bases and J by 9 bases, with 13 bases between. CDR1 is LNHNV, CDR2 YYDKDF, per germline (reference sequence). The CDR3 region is CATSVQSPRELFF. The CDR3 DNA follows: TGTGCCACCAGCGTCCAGTCCCCCCGGGAGCTGTTTTTT.

CDR3 region: CASRPNTGGSGELFF. Here the CDR3 DNA reads TGTGCCAGTAGACCGAATACAGGGGGGTCCGGGGAGCTGTTTTTT. V gene TRBV19 combines with J gene TRBJ2-2; 8 bases are shared with TRBD1. After removal of 6 bases from V and 6 bases from J, the junction contained 9 bases not matched to a gene. CDR1 and CDR2 (germline): LNHDA, SQIVND (reference sequence). The CDR3 length is 15 residues.

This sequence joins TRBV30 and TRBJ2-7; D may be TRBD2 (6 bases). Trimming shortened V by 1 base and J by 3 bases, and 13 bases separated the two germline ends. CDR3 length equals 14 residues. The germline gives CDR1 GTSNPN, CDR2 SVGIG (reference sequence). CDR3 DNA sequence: TGTGCCTGGAGTGCGATCGGGGGTTTCTACGAGCAGTACTTC. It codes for CAWSAIGGFYEQYF.

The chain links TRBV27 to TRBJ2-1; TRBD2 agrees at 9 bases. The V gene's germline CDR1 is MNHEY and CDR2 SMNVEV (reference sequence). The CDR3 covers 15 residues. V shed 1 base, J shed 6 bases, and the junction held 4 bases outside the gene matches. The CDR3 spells CASSLLAGAINEQFF. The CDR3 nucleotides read TGTGCCAGCAGTTTATTAGCGGGAGCAATCAATGAGCAGTTCTTC.

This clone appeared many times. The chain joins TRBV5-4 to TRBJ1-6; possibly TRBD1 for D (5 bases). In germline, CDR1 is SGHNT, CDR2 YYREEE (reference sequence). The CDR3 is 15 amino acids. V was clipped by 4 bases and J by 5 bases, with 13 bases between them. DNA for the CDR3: TGTGCCAGCAGCCCCCGGACACCGGATAATTCACCCCTCCACTTT. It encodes CASSPRTPDNSPLHF.

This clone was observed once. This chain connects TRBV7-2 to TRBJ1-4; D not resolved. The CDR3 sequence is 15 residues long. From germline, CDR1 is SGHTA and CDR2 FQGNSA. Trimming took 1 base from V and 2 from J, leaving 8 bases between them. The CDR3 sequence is CASSLGTRTNEKLFF. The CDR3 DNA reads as TGTGCCAGCAGCTTAGGTACTAGGACTAATGAAAAACTGTTTTTT.

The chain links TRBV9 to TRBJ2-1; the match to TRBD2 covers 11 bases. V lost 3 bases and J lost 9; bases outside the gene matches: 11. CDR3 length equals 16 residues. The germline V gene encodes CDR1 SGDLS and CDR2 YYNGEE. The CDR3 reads CASSGGTSGSSSEQFF. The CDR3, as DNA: TGTGCCAGCAGCGGTGGGACTAGCGGTTCTAGTAGTGAGCAGTTCTTC.

This CDR3 reads CASSSRTGENSPLHF. The CDR3 DNA reads as TGTGCCAGCAGCTCAAGGACAGGGGAGAATTCACCCCTCCACTTT. J is TRBJ1-6 and V is TRBV5-4; 9 bases match TRBD1. The CDR3 loop spans 15 amino acids. Per the germline V gene, CDR1 is SGHNT and CDR2 is YYREEE (reference sequence). V shed 3 bases, J shed 7 bases, and the junction held 5 bases outside the gene matches.

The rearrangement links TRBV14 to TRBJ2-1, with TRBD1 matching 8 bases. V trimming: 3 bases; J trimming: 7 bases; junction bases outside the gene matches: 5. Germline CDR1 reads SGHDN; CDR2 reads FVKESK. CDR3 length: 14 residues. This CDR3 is CASSQDRVLNEQFF. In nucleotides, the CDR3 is TGTGCCAGCAGCCAGGACAGGGTTTTGAATGAGCAGTTCTTC.

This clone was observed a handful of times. The CDR3 sequence: CASRSTADYEQYF. CDR3 DNA sequence: TGTGCCAGCAGAAGCACAGCTGACTACGAGCAGTACTTC. The chain couples TRBV6-5 to TRBJ2-7; no definite D call. The ends were cut back, 6 bases at V and 3 bases at J, with 12 bases in the middle. Germline CDR1 reads MNHEY; CDR2 reads SVGAGI. The CDR3 is 13 residues long.

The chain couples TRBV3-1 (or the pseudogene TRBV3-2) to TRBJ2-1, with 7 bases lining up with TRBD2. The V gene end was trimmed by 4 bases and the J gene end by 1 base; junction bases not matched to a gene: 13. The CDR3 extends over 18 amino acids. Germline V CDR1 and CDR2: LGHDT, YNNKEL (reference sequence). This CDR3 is CASSPGHGASGSYNEQFF. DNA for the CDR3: TGTGCCAGCAGCCCCGGACATGGGGCTAGCGGTTCCTACAATGAGCAGTTCTTC.

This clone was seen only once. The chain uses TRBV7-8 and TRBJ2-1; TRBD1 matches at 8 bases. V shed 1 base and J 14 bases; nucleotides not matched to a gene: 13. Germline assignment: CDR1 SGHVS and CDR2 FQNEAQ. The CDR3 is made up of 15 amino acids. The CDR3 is CASSLGDISGQGKFF. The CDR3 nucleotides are TGTGCCAGCAGCTTAGGCGATATTTCAGGACAGGGAAAGTTCTTC.

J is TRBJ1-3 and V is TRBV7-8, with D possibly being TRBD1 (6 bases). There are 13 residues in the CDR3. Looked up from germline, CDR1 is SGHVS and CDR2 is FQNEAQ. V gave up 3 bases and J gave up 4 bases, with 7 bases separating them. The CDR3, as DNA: TGTGCCAGCAGCTTTGGGACAGGAAACACCATATATTTT. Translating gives CASSFGTGNTIYF.

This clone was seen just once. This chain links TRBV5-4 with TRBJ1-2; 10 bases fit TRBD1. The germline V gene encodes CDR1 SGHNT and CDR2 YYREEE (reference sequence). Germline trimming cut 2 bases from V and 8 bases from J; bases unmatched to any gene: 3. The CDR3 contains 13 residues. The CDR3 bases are TGTGCCAGCAGCTTCGGGACAGGGGAAGGCTACACCTTC. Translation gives CASSFGTGEGYTF.

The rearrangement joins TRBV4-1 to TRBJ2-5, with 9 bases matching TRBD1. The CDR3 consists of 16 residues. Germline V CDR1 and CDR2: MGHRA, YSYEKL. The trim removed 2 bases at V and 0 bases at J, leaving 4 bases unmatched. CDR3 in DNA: TGCGCCAGCAGCCAATCCGGGACAGGGAACCAAGAGACCCAGTACTTC. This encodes CASSQSGTGNQETQYF.

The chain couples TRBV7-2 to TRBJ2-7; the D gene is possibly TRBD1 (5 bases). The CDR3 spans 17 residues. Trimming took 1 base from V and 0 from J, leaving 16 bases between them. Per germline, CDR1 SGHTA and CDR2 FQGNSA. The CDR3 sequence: CASSLEFGAYHSYEQYF. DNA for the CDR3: TGTGCCAGCAGCTTAGAGTTTGGGGCCTACCACTCCTACGAGCAGTACTTC.

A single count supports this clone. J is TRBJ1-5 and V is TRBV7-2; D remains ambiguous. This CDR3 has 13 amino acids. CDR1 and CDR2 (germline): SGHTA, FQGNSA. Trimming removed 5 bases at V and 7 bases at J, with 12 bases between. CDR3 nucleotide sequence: TGTGCCAGCAGCAAGGAGGTTGGGCAGCCCCAGCATTTT. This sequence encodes CASSKEVGQPQHF.

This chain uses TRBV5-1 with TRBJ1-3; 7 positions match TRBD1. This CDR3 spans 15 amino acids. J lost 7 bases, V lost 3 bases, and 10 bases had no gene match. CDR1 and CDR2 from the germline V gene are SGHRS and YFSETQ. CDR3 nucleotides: TGCGCCAGCAGCTCACCTCACGGGACAGAGAACACCATATATTTT. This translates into CASSSPHGTENTIYF.

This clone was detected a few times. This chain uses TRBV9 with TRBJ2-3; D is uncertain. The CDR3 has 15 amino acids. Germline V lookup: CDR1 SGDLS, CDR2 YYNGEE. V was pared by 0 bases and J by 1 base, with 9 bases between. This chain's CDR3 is CASSVGQTRTDTQYF. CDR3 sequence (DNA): TGTGCCAGCAGCGTAGGACAAACTCGCACAGATACGCAGTATTTT.

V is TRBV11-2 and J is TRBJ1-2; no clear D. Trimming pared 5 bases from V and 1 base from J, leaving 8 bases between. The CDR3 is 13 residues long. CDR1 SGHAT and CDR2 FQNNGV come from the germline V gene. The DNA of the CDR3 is TGTGCCAGCAGCCTATCCCATAACTATGGCTACACCTTC. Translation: CASSLSHNYGYTF.